Listed below are T cell receptor beta chains from one sample, sequenced in a study of naive and memory T cell subsets. Each CDR3 protein gets one entry after TCRdb re-called the UMI-ligation and nested PCR reads with MiXCR. The table includes 85,000 to 130,000 distinct CDR3 sequences, about 14% detected once. Material: naive CD8+ T cells from blood. Source of these receptors: a human donor in good health. CDR3s include the opening cysteine and the closing phenylalanine or tryptophan. D genes are given only for firm matches. Size is omitted from some rows. Given values are once, few, many or a class for expanded clones.

CDR3nt,CDR3aa,v_gene,abundance,d_gene,j_gene
TGTGCCAGCAGCGTTGGCAGAACCTACGAGCAGTACTTC,CASSVGRTYEQYF,TRBV7-8,many,-,TRBJ2-7
TGTGCCAGCAGTTACGGTTTACTAGCGGGGGGGCAGGGAGATACGCAGTATTTT,CASSYGLLAGGQGDTQYF,TRBV6-6,few,TRBD2,TRBJ2-3
TGTGCCAGCAGCCCCGGGCCGAAAGAGACCCAGTACTTC,CASSPGPKETQYF,TRBV9,-,-,TRBJ2-5
TGTGCCAGCAGGACCTCGACAGCCTACGAGCAGTACTTC,CASRTSTAYEQYF,TRBV12-3/TRBV12-4,many,-,TRBJ2-7
TGCAGCGTTGGCTGGGGAAATCAGCCCCAGCATTTT,CSVGWGNQPQHF,TRBV29-1,few,-,TRBJ1-5
TGTGCCAGCAGCCAAGATCCCGAGGGCTCCTACGAGCAGTACTTC,CASSQDPEGSYEQYF,TRBV4-2,many,-,TRBJ2-7
TGTGCCTGGACAGTTTGGAGTGGCAATGAGCAGTTCTTC,CAWTVWSGNEQFF,TRBV30,many,-,TRBJ2-1
TGCAGCGTTTACGGGGGGGCCGTTCTCTATGAGCAGTTCTTC,CSVYGGAVLYEQFF,TRBV29-1,few,TRBD2,TRBJ2-1
TGTGCCAGCAGTTTATTGGGGGATCAGCCCCAGCATTTT,CASSLLGDQPQHF,TRBV12-3/TRBV12-4,-,-,TRBJ1-5
TGTGCCAGCAGTTTATCAGTAGCGGGGGCGACAGATACGCAGTATTTT,CASSLSVAGATDTQYF,TRBV27,few,TRBD2,TRBJ2-3
TGTGCCAGCAGCGTAGACAAGGGAGCGGTTCCTCCCACAGATACGCAGTATTTT,CASSVDKGAVPPTDTQYF,TRBV9,few,-,TRBJ2-3
TGTGCCAGCAGTGAACCCCTGGGGGGGGGCCAGCCCCAGCATTTT,CASSEPLGGGQPQHF,TRBV2,-,-,TRBJ1-5
TGTGCCAGAGAGGCTGTACTACCCAATAAAGAAAATGAGCAGTTCTTC,CAREAVLPNKENEQFF,TRBV19,many,-,TRBJ2-1
TGTGCCAGCAGTGAAGAACAGATGAACACTGAAGCTTTCTTT,CASSEEQMNTEAFF,TRBV2,many,-,TRBJ1-1
TGCAGTGCTAGAGATGAGTGGCGGGAGGTCTCCTACAATGAGCAGTTCTTC,CSARDEWREVSYNEQFF,TRBV20-1,-,TRBD2,TRBJ2-1
TGTGCCACCAGCAGAGAAGCTAGCGGGAGTCTTAATGAGCAGTTCTTC,CATSREASGSLNEQFF,TRBV15,few,TRBD2,TRBJ2-1